This is a list of T cell receptor beta chains from one sample in a study of shared clonotypes between healthy human individuals. Profiled with immunoSEQ multiplex PCR; TCRdb holds only in-frame clones, not every one. Altogether fewer than 2.5 million clones are present, roughly 93% being singletons, with the ten largest covering approximately 0.37%. Sequencing was done on a sample of naive CD4+ T cells from PBMCs. These receptors were taken from a young man in good health. Some clones in this sample may be carry-over from other donors' samples. Each CDR3 is given with its conserved first and last residue. Fields, in order: V gene, D gene, clone size, CDR3 length, J gene, CDR3 protein, CDR3 DNA. D genes are given only for firm matches. Rows give clone size only sometimes, using once, few, many, or a class for an expanded clone.

TRBV15	.	.	14	TRBJ1-1	CATSRDLTATEAFF	TGTGCCACCAGCAGAGATCTTACTGCCACTGAAGCTTTCTTT
TRBV11-2	.	.	15	TRBJ2-2	CASNVRAWNTGELFF	TGTGCCAGCAACGTCAGGGCCTGGAACACCGGGGAGCTGTTTTTT
TRBV30	.	.	14	TRBJ2-1	CAAPAASSYNEQFF	TGTGCCGCCCCAGCCGCCAGCTCCTACAATGAGCAGTTCTTC
TRBV5-4	.	.	13	TRBJ2-3	CAIALDLRDTQYF	TGTGCCATCGCCCTAGACCTGCGCGATACGCAGTATTTT
TRBV30	.	.	10	TRBJ2-5	CAWSRETQYF	TGTGCCTGGAGTCGCGAGACCCAGTACTTC
TRBV28	.	.	13	TRBJ1-1	CASRLDRYTEAFF	TGTGCCAGCAGACTCGACCGATACACTGAAGCTTTCTTT
TRBV28	.	.	14	TRBJ1-1	CASSLGGADTEAFF	TGTGCCAGCAGTTTAGGGGGGGCGGACACTGAAGCTTTCTTT
TRBV27	.	.	16	TRBJ1-5	CASSPEGNRANQPQHF	TGTGCCAGCAGTCCGGAGGGAAACAGGGCGAATCAGCCCCAGCATTTT
TRBV5-1	.	.	13	TRBJ2-1	CASSYDGYNEQFF	TGCGCCAGCAGCTATGACGGATACAATGAGCAGTTCTTC
TRBV5-1	.	.	14	TRBJ2-5	CASSLVVDQETQYF	TGCGCCAGCAGCTTGGTGGTGGACCAAGAGACCCAGTACTTC
TRBV29-1	TRBD1	once	16	TRBJ2-5	CSVTAGGRFAWETQYF	TGCAGCGTAACCGCAGGGGGCAGATTTGCGTGGGAGACCCAGTACTTC
TRBV6-6	.	.	14	TRBJ1-1	CASSSKIGETEAFF	TGTGCCAGCAGTTCTAAAATAGGGGAAACTGAAGCTTTCTTT
TRBV29-1	TRBD1	.	14	TRBJ1-1	CSVTQGAADTEAFF	TGCAGCGTTACACAGGGGGCGGCAGACACTGAAGCTTTCTTT
TRBV19	.	once	13	TRBJ1-1	CASSYREVTEAFF	TGTGCCAGTAGTTACAGGGAGGTCACTGAAGCTTTCTTT
TRBV5-1	TRBD2	.	17	TRBJ2-7	CASSLDLAAFRSYEQYF	TGCGCCAGCAGCTTGGACCTAGCGGCTTTTAGGTCCTACGAGCAGTACTTC
TRBV7-2	.	.	16	TRBJ1-2	CASSTYLDGRGGRYTF	TGTGCCAGCAGCACCTACTTGGACGGCCGGGGAGGTCGCTACACCTTC
TRBV28	TRBD1	.	14	TRBJ1-6	CASSWTGVNSPLHF	TGTGCCAGCAGTTGGACAGGGGTGAATTCACCCCTCCACTTT
TRBV5-1	TRBD1	.	17	TRBJ2-7	CASSLAVDWGQGYEQYF	TGCGCCAGCAGCTTGGCCGTCGATTGGGGACAGGGCTACGAGCAGTACTTC
TRBV4-3	.	.	15	TRBJ2-1	CASSRGQAGIDEQFF	TGCGCCAGCAGCCGCGGACAAGCCGGGATTGATGAGCAGTTCTTC
TRBV6-6	.	.	15	TRBJ2-1	CASSGGPRRVNEQFF	TGTGCCAGCAGTGGCGGACCCCGCCGGGTTAATGAGCAGTTCTTC
TRBV7-9	TRBD2	few	12	TRBJ2-2	CIASGRIGELFF	TGTATCGCGAGCGGGAGAATCGGGGAGCTGTTTTTT
TRBV28	TRBD1	.	17	TRBJ1-3	CASSLWAGQGAGNTIYF	TGTGCCAGCAGTTTATGGGCGGGACAGGGGGCTGGAAACACCATATATTTT
TRBV18	TRBD2	.	15	TRBJ2-1	CASSPQGLAGNEQFF	TGTGCCAGCTCACCACAGGGACTAGCGGGCAATGAGCAGTTCTTC
TRBV7-9	.	.	18	TRBJ2-2	CASSPIAGTLANTGELFF	TGTGCCAGCAGCCCAATTGCCGGGACACTCGCGAACACCGGGGAGCTGTTTTTT
TRBV5-5	.	.	14	TRBJ2-5	CASSLAPRQETQYF	TGTGCCAGCAGCTTGGCCCCACGTCAAGAGACCCAGTACTTC
TRBV19	.	.	14	TRBJ2-2	CASTRGEATGELFF	TGTGCCAGTACTAGGGGGGAGGCTACCGGGGAGCTGTTTTTT
TRBV11-3	TRBD2	.	16	TRBJ2-1	CASSSRAGSSYNEQFF	TGTGCCAGCAGCTCGAGAGCGGGAAGCTCCTACAATGAGCAGTTCTTC
TRBV7-9	.	.	15	TRBJ2-2	CASNLMGDHTGELFF	TGTGCCAGCAATCTGATGGGGGATCACACCGGGGAGCTGTTTTTT
TRBV5-6	TRBD1	.	15	TRBJ2-4	CASSVTQGAANIQYF	TGTGCCAGCAGCGTTACACAGGGGGCGGCTAACATTCAGTACTTC
TRBV6-1	.	.	14	TRBJ2-5	CASRPGVHQETQYF	TGTGCCAGCAGGCCGGGGGTACACCAAGAGACCCAGTACTTC
TRBV2	.	.	15	TRBJ1-6	CASREARGLNSPLHF	TGTGCCAGCAGAGAAGCCCGGGGCCTTAATTCACCCCTCCACTTT
TRBV28	.	.	12	TRBJ2-7	CASSELNYEQYF	TGTGCCAGCAGTGAACTAAACTACGAGCAGTACTTC
TRBV9	.	once	15	TRBJ2-1	CASSQSGSTYNEQFF	TGTGCCAGCAGCCAAAGCGGGTCTACATACAATGAGCAGTTCTTC
TRBV6-5	TRBD2	.	16	TRBJ2-5	CASSYSLAGVVETQYF	TGTGCCAGCAGTTACTCGCTAGCGGGAGTGGTCGAGACCCAGTACTTC
TRBV18	.	.	15	TRBJ2-1	CASSPQGESYNEQFF	TGTGCCAGCTCACCACAGGGGGAATCCTACAATGAGCAGTTCTTC
TRBV28	TRBD1	.	13	TRBJ1-1	CASSFPGTGRAFF	TGTGCCAGCAGTTTCCCCGGGACAGGGCGGGCTTTCTTT
TRBV10-3	.	.	17	TRBJ1-3	CAISESGGFPSGNTIYF	TGTGCCATCAGTGAGTCGGGCGGGTTCCCTTCTGGAAACACCATATATTTT
TRBV7-2	.	.	18	TRBJ2-3	CASSLVPVRGFGADTQYF	TGTGCCAGCAGCTTAGTTCCCGTTCGGGGGTTTGGGGCAGATACGCAGTATTTT
TRBV2	.	.	20	TRBJ2-4	CATTWGPSPPGELGKNIQYF	TGTGCCACCACCTGGGGGCCCAGTCCCCCGGGGGAACTGGGCAAAAACATTCAGTACTTC
TRBV5-5	.	.	15	TRBJ1-1	CASSRRTVRGTEAFF	TGTGCCAGCAGCCGACGGACCGTAAGGGGCACTGAAGCTTTCTTT
TRBV18	TRBD2	.	17	TRBJ2-1	CASSGTSGVSSYNEQFF	TGTGCCAGCTCGGGGACTAGCGGGGTCAGCTCCTACAATGAGCAGTTCTTC
TRBV7-6	.	.	16	TRBJ2-5	CASSLALSLGKQTQYF	TGTGCCAGCAGCTTAGCGCTCTCCTTGGGTAAACAGACCCAGTACTTC
TRBV30	.	.	12	TRBJ1-2	CAWTPDSYGYTF	TGTGCCTGGACCCCGGACAGCTATGGCTACACCTTC
TRBV7-2	.	few	12	TRBJ1-1	CASSYVGRKAFF	TGTGCCAGCAGCTACGTAGGGCGTAAAGCTTTCTTT
TRBV7-3	TRBD2	.	15	TRBJ2-3	CASSLGGRAYDTQYF	TGTGCCAGCAGCTTAGGCGGGAGGGCCTATGATACGCAGTATTTT
TRBV20-1	.	few	11	TRBJ1-1	CSARERGEAFF	TGCAGTGCTAGGGAACGGGGGGAAGCTTTCTTT
TRBV28	.	.	13	TRBJ2-7	CASRGSLAYEQYF	TGTGCCAGCAGGGGGAGTCTAGCCTACGAGCAGTACTTC
TRBV25-1	.	.	11	TRBJ1-1	CAAYSNTEAFF	TGTGCCGCCTACTCGAACACTGAAGCTTTCTTT
TRBV6-6	.	.	15	TRBJ1-2	CASSYGWTTGGGYTF	TGTGCCAGCAGCTACGGCTGGACAACCGGCGGCGGCTACACCTTC
TRBV10-1	TRBD1	few	14	TRBJ1-4	CASSDGTVNEKLFF	TGCGCCAGCAGTGATGGGACAGTTAATGAAAAACTGTTTTTT
TRBV7-3	TRBD1	.	15	TRBJ2-1	CASSSMTGVYNEQFF	TGTGCCAGCAGCTCCATGACAGGGGTTTACAATGAGCAGTTCTTC
TRBV4-1	.	.	16	TRBJ2-3	CASSQTSRGSTDTQYF	TGCGCCAGCAGCCAGACTTCTAGGGGGAGCACAGATACGCAGTATTTT
TRBV7-3	.	.	13	TRBJ1-3	CASSLDPGNTIYF	TGTGCCAGCAGCTTAGACCCTGGAAACACCATATATTTT
TRBV7-9	.	.	13	TRBJ1-1	CASSSAGGAEAFF	TGTGCCAGCAGCTCTGCGGGGGGCGCGGAAGCTTTCTTT
TRBV7-7	.	.	13	TRBJ2-5	CASSLPSAETQYF	TGTGCCAGCAGCTTACCTAGCGCAGAGACCCAGTACTTC
TRBV5-6	.	.	16	TRBJ2-3	CASSFRRTGSTDTQYF	TGTGCCAGCAGCTTCCGACGTACAGGGAGCACAGATACGCAGTATTTT
TRBV19	.	.	14	TRBJ2-2	CASSLGTLAGELFF	TGTGCCAGTAGTCTCGGGACCCTCGCCGGGGAGCTGTTTTTT